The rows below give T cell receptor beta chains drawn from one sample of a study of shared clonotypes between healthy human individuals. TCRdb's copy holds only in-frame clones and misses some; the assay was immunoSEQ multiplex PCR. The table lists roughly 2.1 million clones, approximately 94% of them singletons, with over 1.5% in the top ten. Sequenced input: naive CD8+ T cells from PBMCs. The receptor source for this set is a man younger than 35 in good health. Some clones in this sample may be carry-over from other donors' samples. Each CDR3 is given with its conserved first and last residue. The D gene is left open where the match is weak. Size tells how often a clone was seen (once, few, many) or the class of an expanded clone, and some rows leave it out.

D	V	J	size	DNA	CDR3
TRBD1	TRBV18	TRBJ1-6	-	TGTGCCAGCTCACCGGGACAGGGGGCCTATAATTCACCCCTCCACTTT	CASSPGQGAYNSPLHF
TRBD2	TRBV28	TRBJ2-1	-	TGTGCCAGCAAACCACTACTAGCGGGATCCAATGAGCAGTTCTTC	CASKPLLAGSNEQFF
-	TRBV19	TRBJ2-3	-	TGTGCCAGTAGTACCCATAGCACAGATACGCAGTATTTT	CASSTHSTDTQYF
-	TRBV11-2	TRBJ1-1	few	TGTGCCAGCAGCTTGCGGCAGAACCAAGGGGGAGCTTTCTTT	CASSLRQNQGGAFF
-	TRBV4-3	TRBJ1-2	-	TGCGCCAGCAGCCAAATCCTACAGGGACCTAGCTATGGCTACACCTTC	CASSQILQGPSYGYTF
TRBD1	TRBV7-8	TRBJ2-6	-	TGTGCCAGCAGCAGACGACAGGGCTCTGGGGCCAACGTCCTGACTTTC	CASSRRQGSGANVLTF
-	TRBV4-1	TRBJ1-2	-	TGCGCCAGCAGACCGACAGGTGCCGGCCTGGGCTACACCTTC	CASRPTGAGLGYTF
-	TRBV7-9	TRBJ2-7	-	TGTGCCAGCAGCCGTTACCCCATGGCCTACGAGCAGTACTTC	CASSRYPMAYEQYF
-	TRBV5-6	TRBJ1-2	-	TGTGCCAGCAGCTTACCGGGATCTCCGGATGGCTACACCTTC	CASSLPGSPDGYTF
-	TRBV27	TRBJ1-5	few	TGTGCCAGCAGTTCCCGGGACATAAATCAGCCCCAGCATTTT	CASSSRDINQPQHF
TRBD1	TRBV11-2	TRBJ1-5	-	TGTGCCAGCAGCTTAGGACAGGGAGGTAATCAGCCCCAGCATTTT	CASSLGQGGNQPQHF
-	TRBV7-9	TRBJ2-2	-	TGTGCCAGCAGCTTACCCACCGGGGAGCTGTTTTTT	CASSLPTGELFF
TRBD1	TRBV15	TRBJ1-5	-	TGTGCCACCAGCAGAGAAACAGGGGGCAATCAGCCCCAGCATTTT	CATSRETGGNQPQHF
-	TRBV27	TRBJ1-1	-	TGTGCCAGCAGTTTGACTCAGAACACTGAAGCTTTCTTT	CASSLTQNTEAFF
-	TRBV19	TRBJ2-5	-	TGTGCCAGTAGTATAGTGGGCGAGCCCCCTGAGACCCAGTACTTC	CASSIVGEPPETQYF